This T cell receptor beta chain stems from a study of radiotherapy plus CTLA-4 blockade in lung cancer (dated by TCRdb to 2016 to 2018). A note on the overall study: Among the enrolled patients, about 19% had an objective response, and about 31% reached disease control. What the authors observed across the whole study: After treatment with radiotherapy and ipilimumab, TCR clones that originated in tumors expanded in peripheral blood. Increased serum interferon-beta after radiation, together with early dynamic changes in blood T cell clones, were reported to be the strongest predictors of response.

Receptors were amplified or captured by the immunoSEQ multiplex PCR assay. This immuneACCESS table, as held by TCRdb, lists in-frame sequences with V and J called but not all clones. Of the missing ones, under half trace to an unresolved V gene in checked studies; the others have no known cause. The sample table records 35,000 to 40,000 clones; 65% to 90% of these occur just once. Clones ranked in the top ten supply roughly 22% of the sample. V trim: 2 bases; J trim: 1 base; unmatched bases: 9. Including cysteine and phenylalanine, the CDR3 has 16 amino acids. Just CDR3 DNA is preserved here, 48 bases in frame from base 1. For CDR1 and CDR2, the germline V gene lists SQVTM and ANQGSEA. Concerning this clone: No cognate antigen has been identified for it. No base quality values were provided; no much bigger clone lies one nucleotide off.

Focal radiation therapy combined with CTLA-4 blockade (ipilimumab) was tested in patients with chemo-refractory metastatic non-small-cell lung cancer. Material: peripheral blood, obtained from a patient treated with radiotherapy plus ipilimumab. Recombination joined TRBV29-1 with TRBJ2-3, with 7 bases in between that match TRBD1. The receptor was derived from a human donor with non-small cell lung cancer whose response to radiotherapy plus ipilimumab could not be evaluated. The DNA sequence is as follows: TGCAGCGTTGAACCCCGACAGGGATCTGGCACAGATACGCAGTATTTT. Its protein product is CSVEPRQGSGTDTQYF.